This T cell receptor beta chain was identified in a study of blood T cell repertoires in COVID-19. Study as a whole: The United States, Italy and Spain were the sources of the acute and convalescent COVID-19 samples. In each case, the material was cDNA or gDNA derived from T cells, B-cell-depleted T cells, or PBMCs.

The CDR3 length is 15 residues. Trimming pared 1 base from V and 3 bases from J, leaving 13 bases between. CDR1 MDHEN and CDR2 SYDVKM come from the germline V gene. Per the original data handling: Researchers report that nucleated cell counts were estimated from reference gene primer amplification. This table comes from immunoSEQ multiplex PCR, and its TCRdb copy is limited to in-frame clones, with some not included. The V and J calls and clone size are taken from that table; D and trimming were inferred from the DNA. This repertoire shows 200,000 or so clones, over 80% found once; its top ten account for roughly 4.9%.

The receptor's source is a human donor in a cohort sampled during active COVID-19. What was sequenced was peripheral blood. The gene calls are TRBV28 and TRBJ2-7; tentative D call: TRBD1 (6 bases). The CDR3 is CASSLSPGQNYEQYF. Here the CDR3 DNA reads TGTGCCAGCAGTTTATCCCCTGGACAGAACTACGAGCAGTACTTC.